This T cell receptor beta chain was captured in a study of blood T cell repertoires in COVID-19. Study-wide context: PBMCs, B-cell-depleted T cells, or T cells were the source of the cDNA or gDNA that made up the material.

Authors' data handling: For nucleated cells, counts were estimated from reference gene primer amplification. TCRdb's table, derived via immunoSEQ multiplex PCR, lists solely in-frame clones and lacks some. V and J calls and clone size are copied from that table; D and trimming were computed from the DNA. The sample shows about 280,000 clones, 75% to 90% of them seen only once. From germline, CDR1 is MGHRA and CDR2 YSYEKL. Trimming cost V 3 bases and J 5 bases, with 13 bases left between them. The CDR3 runs 14 residues. The J gene is TRBJ2-5, the V gene TRBV4-1, with no clear D. What was sequenced was peripheral blood. This TCR was recovered from a man in his fifties or sixties with acute or convalescent COVID-19. The CDR3 DNA sequence: TGCGCCAGCAGCCACGGCAGCGAGTGGGAGACCCAGTACTTC. It translates to CASSHGSEWETQYF.